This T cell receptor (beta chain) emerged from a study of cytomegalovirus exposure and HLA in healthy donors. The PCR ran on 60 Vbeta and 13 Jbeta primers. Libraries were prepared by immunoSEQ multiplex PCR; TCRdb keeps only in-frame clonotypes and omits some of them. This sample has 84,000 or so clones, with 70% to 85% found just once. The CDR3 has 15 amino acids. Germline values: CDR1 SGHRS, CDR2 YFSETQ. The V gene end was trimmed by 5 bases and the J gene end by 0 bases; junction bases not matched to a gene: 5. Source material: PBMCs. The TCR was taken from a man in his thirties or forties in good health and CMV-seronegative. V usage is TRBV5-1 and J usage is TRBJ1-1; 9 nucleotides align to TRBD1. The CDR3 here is CASRPGTGLNTEAFF. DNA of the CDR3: TGCGCCAGCAGACCTGGGACAGGGTTGAACACTGAAGCTTTCTTT. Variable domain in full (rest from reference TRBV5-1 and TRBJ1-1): KAGVTQTPRYLIKTRGQQVTLSCSPISGHRSVSWYQQTPGQGLQFLFEYFSETQRNKGNFPGRFSGRQFSNSRSEMNVSTLELGDSALYLCASRPGTGLNTEAFFGQGTRLTVV.